This is a list of T cell receptor beta chains from one sample in a study of shared clonotypes between healthy human individuals. TCRdb keeps only in-frame clones here, not all; method: immunoSEQ multiplex PCR. The sample shows about 1.1 million clones, around 78% of them seen only once. Input material: memory CD4+ T cells from PBMCs. The source is a man aged 18 to 29 in good health. Some clones in this sample may be carry-over from other donors' samples. Both conserved end residues are part of each CDR3. D genes are given only for firm matches. Clone sizes are given selectively: once, few, many, or a class where the clone is expanded.

>14|once|TRBJ2-7|TRBV18|NA
CASSPQGESYEQYF
TGTGCCAGCTCACCACAGGGAGAGTCCTACGAGCAGTACTTC
>15|NA|TRBJ2-3|TRBV4-3|TRBD2
CASSLAGGPGDTQYF
TGCGCCAGCAGTCTAGCGGGAGGGCCAGGAGATACGCAGTATTTT
>12|NA|TRBJ1-5|TRBV14|NA
CASSQANQPQHF
TGTGCCAGCAGCCAAGCGAATCAGCCCCAGCATTTT
>15|once|TRBJ2-7|TRBV7-9|TRBD1
CASSLAGNRGYEQYF
TGTGCCAGCAGCTTAGCCGGCAACAGGGGCTACGAGCAGTACTTC
>17|few|TRBJ1-1|TRBV7-3|NA
CASSLSAMWADPHEAFF
TGTGCCAGCAGCTTATCGGCTATGTGGGCAGACCCTCATGAAGCTTTCTTT
>16|few|TRBJ1-5|TRBV5-1|NA
CASSSRQDGGNQPQHF
TGCGCCAGCAGCTCAAGACAGGACGGGGGCAATCAGCCCCAGCATTTT
>16|NA|TRBJ1-2|TRBV6-5|NA
CASSYDGNLKGYGYTF
TGTGCCAGCAGCTACGATGGCAACCTTAAGGGGTATGGCTACACCTTC
>14|few|TRBJ2-2|TRBV5-4|NA
CASSISTGNGELFF
TGTGCCAGCAGCATTTCGACAGGAAACGGGGAGCTGTTTTTT
>15|NA|TRBJ2-7|TRBV29-1|NA
CSVEAVRGLDLEQYF
TGCAGCGTTGAAGCGGTAAGGGGGTTGGACCTCGAGCAGTACTTC
>14|NA|TRBJ1-2|TRBV29-1|NA
CSVERPGLSYGYTF
TGCAGCGTTGAACGGCCAGGCCTTTCGTATGGCTACACCTTC
>15|medium-sized|TRBJ2-2|TRBV7-2|NA
CASSPLRGNTGELFF
TGTGCCAGCAGCCCCTTGAGGGGGAACACCGGGGAGCTGTTTTTT
>13|NA|TRBJ2-7|TRBV18|NA
CASSPQQNYEQYF
TGTGCCAGCTCACCCCAACAGAACTACGAGCAGTACTTC
>16|few|TRBJ2-7|TRBV15|TRBD1
CATSRDSSGQGYEQYF
TGTGCCACCAGCAGAGATAGTTCGGGACAGGGCTACGAGCAGTACTTC
>14|NA|TRBJ1-2|TRBV13|NA
CASSRARFGYGYTF
TGTGCCAGCAGCCGCGCTAGGTTTGGCTATGGCTACACCTTC
>13|few|TRBJ1-1|TRBV18|NA
CASSLTEITEAFF
TGTGCCAGCTCACTGACGGAGATCACTGAAGCTTTCTTT
>14|many|TRBJ2-5|TRBV30|TRBD2
CAWKRLGGSETQYF
TGTGCCTGGAAACGTTTGGGGGGGTCGGAGACCCAGTACTTC
>16|NA|TRBJ2-3|TRBV7-9|TRBD2
CASSLGGGESTDTQYF
TGTGCCAGCAGCTTAGGCGGGGGTGAGAGCACAGATACGCAGTATTTT
>14|NA|TRBJ1-3|TRBV9|NA
CASSGGALGNTIYF
TGTGCCAGCAGCGGCGGGGCTCTTGGAAACACCATATATTTT
>16|NA|TRBJ2-7|TRBV28|NA
CASTQGFQGLTYEQYF
TGTGCCAGCACTCAGGGATTCCAGGGGCTTACCTACGAGCAGTACTTC
>13|NA|TRBJ1-2|TRBV28|TRBD1
CASGKGQGADYTF
TGTGCCAGCGGCAAAGGACAGGGGGCAGACTACACCTTC
>12|many|TRBJ2-1|TRBV30|NA
CAWSVDPREQFF
TGTGCCTGGAGTGTGGACCCCAGGGAGCAGTTCTTC
>16|NA|TRBJ2-7|TRBV6-6|TRBD1
CASSALQGAFSYEQYF
TGTGCCAGCAGTGCGCTACAGGGGGCCTTCTCCTACGAGCAGTACTTC
>12|few|TRBJ2-7|TRBV11-1|NA
CASSPSRYEQYF
TGTGCCAGCAGCCCGTCCCGGTACGAGCAGTACTTC
>17|NA|TRBJ1-2|TRBV30|TRBD1
CAWSVRTGAHSNYGYTF
TGTGCCTGGAGTGTACGGACAGGGGCCCATTCTAACTATGGCTACACCTTC
>17|NA|TRBJ2-2|TRBV11-2|NA
CASSFPDYRSGTGELFF
TGTGCCAGCAGCTTCCCCGACTACCGCTCGGGCACCGGGGAGCTGTTTTTT
>16|NA|TRBJ2-3|TRBV15|NA
CATSRKVNTDTDTQYF
TGTGCCACCAGCAGAAAGGTTAACACCGACACAGATACGCAGTATTTT
>15|few|TRBJ2-7|TRBV9|NA
CASSVAGDASYEQYF
TGTGCCAGCAGCGTAGCGGGAGACGCCTCCTACGAGCAGTACTTC